Given below is one TCR beta chain in context. What it recognizes is unknown. The J segment lost 5 bases and the V segment lost 6 bases, leaving 13 bases of the junction unmatched. Germline-derived CDR1 and CDR2 are MNHEY and SMNVEV (reference sequence). CDR3 length: 16 residues. The data were obtained in a study of T cell responses to AZD1222 COVID-19 vaccine. The assay was immunoSEQ multiplex PCR, and TCRdb's table has in-frame clones only and misses some. Of roughly 84,000 clones listed, roughly 85% are singletons. Study-level results: Baseline seropositivity characterized only a handful of AZD1222 recipients.

Here the sequenced sample was peripheral blood, taken 28 days after the second AZD1222 dose. The gene calls are TRBV27 and TRBJ2-7; 10 bases match TRBD2. The receptor's source is an adult who received the AZD1222 COVID-19 vaccine. Here the CDR3 reads CASRRRGAGGQNEQYF. For the CDR3, the DNA is TGTGCCAGCAGGCGCAGGGGAGCGGGAGGGCAGAACGAGCAGTACTTC.